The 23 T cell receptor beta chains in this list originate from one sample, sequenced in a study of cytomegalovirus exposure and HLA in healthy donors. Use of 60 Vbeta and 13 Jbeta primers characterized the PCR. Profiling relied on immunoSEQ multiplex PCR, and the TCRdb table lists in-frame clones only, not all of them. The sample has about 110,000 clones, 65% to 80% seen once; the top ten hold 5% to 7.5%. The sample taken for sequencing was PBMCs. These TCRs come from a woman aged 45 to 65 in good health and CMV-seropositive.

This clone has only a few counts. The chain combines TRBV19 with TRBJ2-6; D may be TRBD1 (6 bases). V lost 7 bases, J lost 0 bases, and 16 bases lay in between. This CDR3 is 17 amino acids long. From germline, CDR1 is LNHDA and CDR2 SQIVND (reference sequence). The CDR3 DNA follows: TGTGCCAGTACCACAGGGTCTCTTTTCTCTGGGGCCAACGTCCTGACTTTC. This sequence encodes CASTTGSLFSGANVLTF.

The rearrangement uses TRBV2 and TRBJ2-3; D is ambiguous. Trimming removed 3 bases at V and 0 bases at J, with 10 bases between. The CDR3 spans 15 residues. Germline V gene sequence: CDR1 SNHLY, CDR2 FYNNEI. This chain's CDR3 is CASSETLPSTDTQYF. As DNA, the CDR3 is TGTGCCAGCAGTGAGACACTGCCTAGCACAGATACGCAGTATTTT.

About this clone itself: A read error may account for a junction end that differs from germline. This CDR3 is CSSSSKAGTEFF. For the CDR3, the DNA is TGTTCCAGCAGCTCTAAAGCCGGGACAGAATTTTTT. This chain links TRBV7-9 with TRBJ1-4, with 7 bases identical to TRBD1. The CDR3 spans 12 residues. From germline, CDR1 is SEHNR and CDR2 FQNEAQ (reference sequence).

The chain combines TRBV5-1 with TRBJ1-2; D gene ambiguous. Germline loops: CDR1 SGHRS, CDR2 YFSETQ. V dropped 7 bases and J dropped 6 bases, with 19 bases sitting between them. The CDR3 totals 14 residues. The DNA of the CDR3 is TGCGCCAGCCGAAACGACATGGAGGGCGATGGCTACACCTTC. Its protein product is CASRNDMEGDGYTF.

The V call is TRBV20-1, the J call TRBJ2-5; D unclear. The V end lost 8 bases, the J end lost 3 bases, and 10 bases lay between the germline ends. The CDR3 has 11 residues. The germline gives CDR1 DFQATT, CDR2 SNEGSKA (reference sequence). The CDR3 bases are TGCAGTTCTAAGCGCGAAGAGACCCAGTACTTC. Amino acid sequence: CSSKREETQYF.

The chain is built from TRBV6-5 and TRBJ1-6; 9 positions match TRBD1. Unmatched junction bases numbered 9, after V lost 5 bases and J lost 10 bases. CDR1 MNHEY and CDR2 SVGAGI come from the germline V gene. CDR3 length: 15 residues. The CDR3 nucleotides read TGTGCCAGCAGTACTCCGACAGGGGGTAGGTCACCCCTCCACTTT. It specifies CASSTPTGGRSPLHF.

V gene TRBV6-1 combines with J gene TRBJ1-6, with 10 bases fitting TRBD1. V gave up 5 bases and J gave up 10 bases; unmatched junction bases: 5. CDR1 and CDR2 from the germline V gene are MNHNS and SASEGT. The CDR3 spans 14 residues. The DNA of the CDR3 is TGTGCCAGCAGTCGCCGGGACAGGGGATCACCCCTCCACTTT. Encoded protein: CASSRRDRGSPLHF.

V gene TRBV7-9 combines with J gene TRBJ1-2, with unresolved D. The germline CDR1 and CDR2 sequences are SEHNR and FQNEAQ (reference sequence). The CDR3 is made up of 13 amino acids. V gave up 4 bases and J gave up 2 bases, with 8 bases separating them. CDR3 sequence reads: CASSYTENYGYTF. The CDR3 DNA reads TGTGCCAGCAGCTATACAGAAAACTATGGCTACACCTTC. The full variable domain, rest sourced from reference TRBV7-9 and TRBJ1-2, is DTGVSQNPRHKITKRGQNVTFRCDPISEHNRLYWYRQTLGQGPEFLTYFQNEAQLEKSRLLSDRFSAERPKGSFSTLEIQRTEQGDSAMYLCASSYTENYGYTFGSGTRLTVV.

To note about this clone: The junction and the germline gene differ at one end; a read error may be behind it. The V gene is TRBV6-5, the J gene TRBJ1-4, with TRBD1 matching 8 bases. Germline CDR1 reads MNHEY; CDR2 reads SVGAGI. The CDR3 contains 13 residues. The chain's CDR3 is CASSYSRTGNSVF. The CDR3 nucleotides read TGTGCCAGCAGTTACTCTCGGACAGGGAACAGTGTTTTT.

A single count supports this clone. The CDR3 nucleotides read TGTGCCAGCAGCCAAGAGGGGCTAGCGGACCCGGTCGACCAGTACTTC. As protein: CASSQEGLADPVDQYF. The V and J genes are TRBV14 and TRBJ2-5; 7 nucleotides align to TRBD2. V lost 0 bases to trimming and J lost 10 bases; unmatched junction nucleotides: 14. This CDR3 is 16 amino acids long. Germline V gives CDR1 SGHDN, CDR2 FVKESK.

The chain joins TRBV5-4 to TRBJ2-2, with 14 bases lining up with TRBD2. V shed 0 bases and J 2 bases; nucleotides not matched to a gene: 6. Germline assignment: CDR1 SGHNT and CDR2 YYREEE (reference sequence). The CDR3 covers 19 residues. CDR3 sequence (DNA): TGTGCCAGCAGCTTGGGGACTAGCGGGGGGACGATTAACACCGGGGAGCTGTTTTTT. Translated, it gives CASSLGTSGGTINTGELFF.

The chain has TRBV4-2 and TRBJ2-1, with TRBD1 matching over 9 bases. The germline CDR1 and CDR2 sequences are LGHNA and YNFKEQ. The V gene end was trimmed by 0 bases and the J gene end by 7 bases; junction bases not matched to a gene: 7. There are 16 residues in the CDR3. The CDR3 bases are TGTGCCAGCAGCCAAGATCTAACAGGGGGCATAAATGAGCAGTTCTTC. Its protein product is CASSQDLTGGINEQFF.

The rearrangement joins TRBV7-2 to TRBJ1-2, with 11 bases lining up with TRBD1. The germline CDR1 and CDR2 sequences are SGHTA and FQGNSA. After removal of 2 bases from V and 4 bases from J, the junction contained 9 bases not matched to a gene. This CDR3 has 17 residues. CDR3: CASSLLGQGARGYGYTF. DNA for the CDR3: TGTGCCAGCAGCTTACTCGGACAGGGGGCGCGGGGCTATGGCTACACCTTC.

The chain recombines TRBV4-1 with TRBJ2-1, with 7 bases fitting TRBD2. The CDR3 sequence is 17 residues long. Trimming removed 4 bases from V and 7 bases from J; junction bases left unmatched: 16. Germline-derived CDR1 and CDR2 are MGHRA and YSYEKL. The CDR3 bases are TGCGCCAGCAGCCCCGTCCCGGGAGGACGGCCCCGGAATGAGCAGTTCTTC. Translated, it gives CASSPVPGGRPRNEQFF.

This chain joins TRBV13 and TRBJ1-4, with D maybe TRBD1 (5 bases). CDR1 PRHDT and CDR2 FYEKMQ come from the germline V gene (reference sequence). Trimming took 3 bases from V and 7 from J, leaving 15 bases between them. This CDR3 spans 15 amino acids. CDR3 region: CASSFRTSAAEKLFF. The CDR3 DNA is TGTGCCAGCAGCTTCCGGACATCCGCAGCTGAAAAACTGTTTTTT.

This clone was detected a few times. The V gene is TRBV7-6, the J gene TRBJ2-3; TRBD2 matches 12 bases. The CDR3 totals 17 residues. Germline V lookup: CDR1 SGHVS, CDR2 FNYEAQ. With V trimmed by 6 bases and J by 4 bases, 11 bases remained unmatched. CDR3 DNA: TGTGCCAGCAGTTATCTAGCGGGGGGGACTATCGCAGATACGCAGTATTTT. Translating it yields CASSYLAGGTIADTQYF.

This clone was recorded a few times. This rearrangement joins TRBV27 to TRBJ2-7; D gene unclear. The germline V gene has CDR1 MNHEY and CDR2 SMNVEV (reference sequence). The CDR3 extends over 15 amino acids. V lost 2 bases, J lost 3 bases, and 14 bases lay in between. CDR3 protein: CASSLMSATHYEQYF. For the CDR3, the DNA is TGTGCCAGCAGTTTAATGAGTGCTACTCACTACGAGCAGTACTTC.

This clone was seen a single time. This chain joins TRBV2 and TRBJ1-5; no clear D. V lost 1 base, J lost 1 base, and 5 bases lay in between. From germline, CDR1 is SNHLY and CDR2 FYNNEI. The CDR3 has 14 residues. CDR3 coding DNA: TGTGCCAGCAGTGAAGTTTCGAGCAATCAGCCCCAGCATTTT. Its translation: CASSEVSSNQPQHF. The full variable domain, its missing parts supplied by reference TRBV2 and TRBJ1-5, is EPEVTQTPSHQVTQMGQEVILRCVPISNHLYFYWYRQILGQKVEFLVSFYNNEISEKSEIFDDQFSVERPDGSNFTLKIRSTKLEDSAMYFCASSEVSSNQPQHFGDGTRLSIL.

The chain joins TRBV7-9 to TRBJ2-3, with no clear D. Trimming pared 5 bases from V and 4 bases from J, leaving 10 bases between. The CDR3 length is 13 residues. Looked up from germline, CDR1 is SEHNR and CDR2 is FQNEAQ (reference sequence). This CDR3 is CASSQIVPDTQYF. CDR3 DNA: TGTGCCAGCAGCCAAATAGTGCCAGATACGCAGTATTTT.

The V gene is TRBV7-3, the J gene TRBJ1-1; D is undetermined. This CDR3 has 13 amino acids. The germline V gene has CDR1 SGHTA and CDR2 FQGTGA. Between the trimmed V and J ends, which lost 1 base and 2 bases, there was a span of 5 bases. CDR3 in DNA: TGTGCCAGCAGCTTAATAGCCAACACTGAAGCTTTCTTT. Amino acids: CASSLIANTEAFF.

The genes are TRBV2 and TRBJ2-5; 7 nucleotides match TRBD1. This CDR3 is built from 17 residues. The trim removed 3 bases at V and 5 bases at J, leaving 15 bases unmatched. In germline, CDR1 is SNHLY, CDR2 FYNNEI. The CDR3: CASSDSRWAGGGETQYF. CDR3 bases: TGTGCCAGCAGTGATAGCCGTTGGGCAGGGGGTGGGGAGACCCAGTACTTC.

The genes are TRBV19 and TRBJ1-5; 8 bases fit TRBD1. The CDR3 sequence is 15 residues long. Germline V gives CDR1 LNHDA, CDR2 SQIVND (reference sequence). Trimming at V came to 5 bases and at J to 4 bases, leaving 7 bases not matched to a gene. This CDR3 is CASSSRQGNNQPQHF. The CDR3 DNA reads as TGTGCCAGTAGTTCCAGACAGGGGAATAATCAGCCCCAGCATTTT.

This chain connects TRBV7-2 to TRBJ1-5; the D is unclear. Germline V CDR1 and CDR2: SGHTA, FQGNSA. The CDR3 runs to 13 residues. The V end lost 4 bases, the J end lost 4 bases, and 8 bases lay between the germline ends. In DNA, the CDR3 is TGTGCCAGCAGCTCAAGGAGTAATCAGCCCCAGCATTTT. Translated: CASSSRSNQPQHF.